This T cell receptor beta chain was captured by sequencing in a study of beta chain features in type 1 diabetes. Study findings and constraints: In these data, an HLA type influence on TCRB rearrangement remained unresolved. The naive, central memory and Treg TCRB repertoires looked more alike in patients than they did in healthy donors.

Of note for this clone: Its antigen is still unknown.

Sequencing targeted expressed TCRB transcripts, as all isolated RNA had been reverse transcribed. The read count averaged roughly 3.5 million across naive, central memory and regulatory T cell samples. TCRdb keeps only in-frame clones here, not all; method: immunoSEQ multiplex PCR. The data show roughly 330,000 clones, approximately 11% seen once. Germline loops: CDR1 SEHNR, CDR2 FQNEAQ (reference sequence). The J segment lost 1 base and the V segment lost 4 bases, leaving 4 bases of the junction unmatched. The CDR3 totals 16 residues. The clonotype was recovered from a woman aged 25-40 years in good health. Sequencing used naive CD4+ T cells from blood. V and J are TRBV7-9 and TRBJ2-3, with 11 bases identical to TRBD2. The CDR3 DNA is TGTGCCAGCAGCTGGATACTAGCGGGAGGCACAGATACGCAGTATTTT. Amino acid sequence: CASSWILAGGTDTQYF.